This T cell receptor beta chain was found in a study of T cells in Graves' hyperthyroidism and ophthalmopathy. The investigators amplified TCR beta CDR3 regions from RNA transcripts. HTBI primers were the set used in a first-round RT-PCR of the TCR CDR3. One entry per CDR3 protein, called by TCRdb with MiXCR from the multiplex PCR reads. Among 500,000 to 550,000 distinct CDR3 sequences listed, just under 20% were seen once. Study findings and constraints: In validation, the model predicted ophthalmopathy. These predictions came a median about 6.8 months before onset. Peripheral blood also featured most of the thyroid clonotypes expanded above 0.001.

Germline CDR1 GTSNPN, CDR2 SVGIG (reference sequence). V lost 3 bases and J lost 2, with 11 bases in between. This CDR3 is built from 14 residues. Diagnostic assessment was based on clinical symptoms, serum thyroxine and TRAb, thyroid ultrasound and orbital computed tomography. The PBMCs had their origin in 8.5 to 10 ml of fresh peripheral blood. This clonotype came up many times. Antigen specificity is unknown. The specimen was blood. The origin of this receptor is a man aged 35 to 55 with Graves' ophthalmopathy. The chain combines TRBV30 with TRBJ1-3; D uncertain. In DNA form, the CDR3 reads TGTGCCTGGAGCCCGACGGTTACTGGAAACACCATATATTTT. Its translation: CAWSPTVTGNTIYF.